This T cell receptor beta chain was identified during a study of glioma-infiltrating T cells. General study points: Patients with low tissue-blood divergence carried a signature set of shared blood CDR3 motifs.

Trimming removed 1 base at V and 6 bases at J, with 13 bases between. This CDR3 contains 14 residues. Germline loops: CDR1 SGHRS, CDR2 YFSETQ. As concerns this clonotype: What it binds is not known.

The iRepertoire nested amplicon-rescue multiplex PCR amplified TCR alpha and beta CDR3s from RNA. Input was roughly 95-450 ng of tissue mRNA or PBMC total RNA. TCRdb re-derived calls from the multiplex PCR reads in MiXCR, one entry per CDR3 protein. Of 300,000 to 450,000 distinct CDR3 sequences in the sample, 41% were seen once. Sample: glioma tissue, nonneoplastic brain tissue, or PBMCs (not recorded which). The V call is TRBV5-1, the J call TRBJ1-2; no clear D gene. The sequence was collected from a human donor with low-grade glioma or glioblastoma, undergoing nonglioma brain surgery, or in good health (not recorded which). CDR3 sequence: CASSLSSSFDGYTF. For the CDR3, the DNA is TGCGCCAGCAGCTTGTCCAGTTCCTTCGATGGCTACACCTTC.